This T cell receptor (beta chain) comes out of a study of OX40 agonist ivuxolimab in advanced cancers. Across the study: Intravenous ivuxolimab was administered to patients every 2 weeks at 0.01 to 10 mg/kg. The diagnoses of dose-escalation patients were hepatocellular carcinoma, melanoma, renal cell or head and neck cancer.

The CDR3 extends over 16 amino acids. Trimming took 0 bases from V and 1 from J; bases not matched to a gene: 5. The V gene's germline CDR1 is MDHEN and CDR2 SYDVKM. Only in-frame clones appear in the TCRdb table, and some are missing; sequencing was by immunoSEQ multiplex PCR. Here the sample spans around 29,000 clones, more than 75% being singletons. The rearrangement links TRBV28 to TRBJ1-1; the match to TRBD1 covers 7 bases. Sequences were derived from CD4+ or CD8+ T cells sorted from blood, sampled in a trial of the OX40 agonist ivuxolimab. This clonotype was obtained from an adult with an advanced solid tumor such as melanoma, head and neck, liver or kidney cancer. For the CDR3, the DNA is TGTGCCAGCAGTTTATGGGAGGGGGCCCCGAACACTGAAGCTTTCTTT. It translates to CASSLWEGAPNTEAFF.